The 30 T cell receptor beta chains below come from one sample, sequenced in a study of neurological immune-mediated disorders. MiXCR, applied by TCRdb to the 5' RACE reads, yields one record per CDR3 protein. The sample has under 60,000 distinct CDR3 sequences; 10% are singletons. Sequenced material: PBMCs. The receptor set was obtained from a woman aged 40 to 50 with HTLV-1-associated myelopathy (HAM/TSP).

This clonotype showed up many times. The chain has TRBV4-3 and TRBJ1-2, with 11 bases that match TRBD1. The CDR3 runs 16 residues. Germline values: CDR1 LGHNA, CDR2 YSLEER. V lost 0 bases to trimming and J lost 7 bases; unmatched junction nucleotides: 7. The CDR3 spells CASSQDSGQGASGYTF. The CDR3 region has the DNA TGCGCCAGCAGCCAAGATAGCGGACAGGGGGCCAGTGGCTACACCTTC.

As for this clonotype: One end of the junction does not line up with germline, which may come from a read error. The chain recombines TRBV27 with TRBJ2-7; 12 nucleotides match TRBD1. The CDR3 is made up of 19 amino acids. The germline gives CDR1 MNHEY, CDR2 SMNVEV (reference sequence). For the CDR3, the DNA is TGTGCCAGCAGTTTCCTGGGCCCCGGGACAGGGGGCCACCTGGCCGAGCAGTCCTTC. Protein sequence: CASSFLGPGTGGHLAEQSF.

This clonotype showed up many times. The chain has TRBV20-1 and TRBJ1-1, with D possibly TRBD1 on 6 matching bases. Germline values: CDR1 DFQATT, CDR2 SNEGSKA (reference sequence). The ends were cut back, 3 bases at V and 6 bases at J, with 14 bases in the middle. This CDR3 is 13 amino acids long. The CDR3: CSASRQGLAEAFF. CDR3 DNA: TGCAGTGCTAGTCGCCAGGGGCTGGCTGAAGCTTTCTTT.

Many counts were recorded for this clonotype. This rearrangement joins TRBV11-3 to TRBJ2-5, with D tentatively TRBD2 (5 bases). V was trimmed by 8 bases and J by 5 bases, leaving 24 bases between them. This CDR3 contains 16 residues. CDR1 and CDR2 from the germline V gene are SGHNT and YENEEA. The CDR3 bases are TGTGCCAGCCGCCATCACCGGGGTACGGGCGACGAGACCCAGTACTTC. Translation: CASRHHRGTGDETQYF.

This clonotype was seen repeatedly, ten times or more. The chain joins TRBV6-2 or TRBV6-3 to TRBJ1-5, with D uncertain. Trimming stripped 6 bases from V and 0 bases from J, with 3 bases between. The CDR3 totals 12 residues. Germline lookup yields CDR1 MNHEY and CDR2 SVGEGT. The CDR3 is CASRNSNQPQHF. The CDR3 DNA is TGTGCCAGCAGAAATAGCAATCAGCCCCAGCATTTT.

As to this clonotype: A much larger clone is a single base away; this may be a read error. CDR3 in amino acids: CASSLVTPLSYNEQFF. The CDR3 DNA sequence: TGTGCCAGCAGCTTAGTGACGCCCCTCTCCTACAATGAGCAGTTCTTC. The chain uses TRBV7-2 and TRBJ2-1; D is unresolved. This CDR3 is built from 16 residues. V gave up 1 base and J gave up 0 bases, with 10 bases separating them. Germline V lookup: CDR1 SGHTA, CDR2 FQGNSA.

This clonotype turned up a few times. The gene calls are TRBV15 and TRBJ1-2; TRBD1 agrees at 7 bases. In germline, CDR1 is LNHNV, CDR2 YYDKDF (reference sequence). Germline trimming cut 6 bases from V and 4 bases from J; bases unmatched to any gene: 8. The CDR3 is 14 amino acids. The CDR3 region has the DNA TGTGCCACCAGTGCCCCGACAGGGCGCTATGGCTACACCTTC. Its protein product is CATSAPTGRYGYTF. Complete variable domain (other parts from reference TRBV15 and TRBJ1-2): DAMVIQNPRYQVTQFGKPVTLSCSQTLNHNVMYWYQQKSSQAPKLLFHYYDKDFNNEADTPDNFQSRRPNTSFCFLDIRSPGLGDTAMYLCATSAPTGRYGYTFGSGTRLTVV.

This clonotype has at least ten counts. This rearrangement joins TRBV6-1 to TRBJ2-1, with 10 bases that match TRBD2. The trim removed 3 bases at V and 4 bases at J, leaving 6 bases unmatched. CDR1 is MNHNS, CDR2 SASEGT, per germline. The CDR3 is made up of 16 amino acids. The CDR3 bases are TGTGCCAGCAGTGACCGGACTAGCGGAGCATACAATGAGCAGTTCTTC. Translation: CASSDRTSGAYNEQFF.

Relative to its sample, this clonotype is medium-sized. The rearrangement joins TRBV5-1 to TRBJ2-2; no definite D call. CDR3 size: 15 residues. Trimming cost V 5 bases and J 6 bases, with 17 bases left between them. Germline CDR1 and CDR2: SGHRS and YFSETQ. For the CDR3, the DNA is TGCGCCAGCAGAAGGCAGGCTGATATGGCCGGGGAGCTGTTTTTT. Its translation is CASRRQADMAGELFF. The full variable domain, its missing parts supplied by reference TRBV5-1 and TRBJ2-2, is KAGVTQTPRYLIKTRGQQVTLSCSPISGHRSVSWYQQTPGQGLQFLFEYFSETQRNKGNFPGRFSGRQFSNSRSEMNVSTLELGDSALYLCASRRQADMAGELFFGEGSRLTVL.

In its sample, this clonotype was seen many times. The rearrangement links TRBV7-8 to TRBJ2-7; the D gene is possibly TRBD2 (6 bases). With 5 bases removed from V and 2 bases from J, the gap between germline ends came to 16 bases. Germline CDR1 is SGHVS and CDR2 is FQNEAQ. The CDR3 extends over 15 amino acids. The CDR3 region is CASSTLRTKPYEQYF. The CDR3 coding sequence is TGTGCCAGCAGCACACTCCGGACTAAGCCCTACGAGCAGTACTTC.

This clonotype has a count of ten or more. The chain links TRBV3-1 to TRBJ1-6, with D maybe TRBD1 (5 bases). V gave up 1 base and J gave up 7 bases, with 8 bases separating them. Germline V gene data show CDR1 as LGHDT and CDR2 as YNNKEL (reference sequence). This CDR3 contains 14 residues. CDR3 nucleotide sequence: TGTGCCAGCAGCCAAGGGGGCCGGAATTCACCCCTCCACTTT. Residues: CASSQGGRNSPLHF.

This clonotype has at least ten counts. As DNA, the CDR3 is TGCAGTGCTAGTCGGGGTCGGTCCTACAATGAGCAGTTCTTC. This gives the protein CSASRGRSYNEQFF. The rearrangement uses TRBV20-1 and TRBJ2-1; TRBD2 is a possible D gene (5 bases). V lost 3 bases, J lost 1 base, and 10 bases lay in between. CDR1 is DFQATT and CDR2 is SNEGSKA in the germline V gene (reference sequence). The CDR3 runs 14 residues.

This clonotype appeared many times. The CDR3 here is CASGGSGSNQPQHF. Here the CDR3 DNA reads TGTGCCAGCGGGGGGTCGGGTAGCAATCAGCCCCAGCATTTT. The chain employs TRBV27 and TRBJ1-5, with TRBD1 as a possible D gene (5 bases). Trimming removed 8 bases from V and 0 bases from J, with 11 bases in between. There are 14 residues in the CDR3. CDR1 is MNHEY and CDR2 is SMNVEV in the germline V gene (reference sequence).

Many counts were recorded for this clonotype. This chain uses TRBV6-1 with TRBJ2-6, with D unresolved. Trimming removed 7 bases from V and 0 bases from J, with 10 bases in between. The CDR3 has 15 residues. The germline V gene encodes CDR1 MNHNS and CDR2 SASEGT. The CDR3 protein is CASTPMTSGANVLTF. CDR3 in DNA: TGTGCCAGCACACCGATGACCTCTGGGGCCAACGTCCTGACTTTC.

This clonotype was counted at least ten times. This rearrangement joins TRBV20-1 to TRBJ2-1; 7 bases are shared with TRBD1. The germline V gene has CDR1 DFQATT and CDR2 SNEGSKA (reference sequence). The CDR3 contains 12 residues. CDR3 residues: CSMRGPFNEQFF. Here the CDR3 DNA reads TGCAGCATGAGGGGGCCTTTCAATGAGCAGTTCTTC.

This clonotype was found many times. The chain employs TRBV24-1 and TRBJ2-5; D tentatively fits TRBD1 or TRBD2 (6 bases each). The CDR3 totals 15 residues. Trimming took 3 bases from V and 5 from J, leaving 15 bases between them. Looked up from germline, CDR1 is KGHDR and CDR2 is SFDVKD. The CDR3 region has the DNA TGTGCCACCAGTGATCCACGGGAAGGGGGGGAGACCCAGTACTTC. Encoded protein: CATSDPREGGETQYF.

This clonotype has ten or more counts. The gene calls are TRBV7-2 and TRBJ2-3; D is unclear. Deletions cut 1 base from V and 2 bases from J, with 10 bases between. CDR1 and CDR2 (germline): SGHTA, FQGNSA. The CDR3 runs 15 residues. CDR3 loop: CASSLGAPVTDTQYF. The DNA of the CDR3 is TGTGCCAGCAGCTTAGGAGCTCCCGTCACAGATACGCAGTATTTT.

This clonotype was found many times. The chain employs TRBV6-2 or TRBV6-3 and TRBJ2-3, with TRBD2 matching over 14 bases. This CDR3 is 19 amino acids long. J gave up 1 base and V 5 bases, and 11 bases lay outside the gene matches. Germline CDR1 and CDR2: MNHEY and SVGEGT. The CDR3 DNA reads TGTGCCAGCAGTACCCTGACTAGCGGGGGGGCGCCCCGCACAGATACGCAGTATTTT. Translated: CASSTLTSGGAPRTDTQYF.

For this clonotype: Since a much larger clone is just one base distant, this may be a read error. This chain uses TRBV5-4 with TRBJ1-4, with unresolved D. CDR3 size: 15 residues. Germline loops: CDR1 SGHNT, CDR2 YYREEE (reference sequence). The CDR3 region is CASSLSVSTNEKLLF. CDR3 DNA: TGTGCCAGCAGCTTGTCCGTCTCAACTAATGAAAAACTGCTTTTT.

The V and J genes are TRBV10-3 and TRBJ1-2; 7 bases agree with TRBD1. Trimming cost V 0 bases and J 4 bases; bases outside gene matches: 8. This CDR3 comprises 16 residues. CDR1 and CDR2 from the germline V gene are ENHRY and SYGVKD. CDR3 residues: CAISESQGEGAYGYTF. CDR3 coding DNA: TGTGCCATCAGTGAGTCTCAAGGAGAGGGGGCCTATGGCTACACCTTC.

This clonotype was seen ten or more times. The chain employs TRBV9 and TRBJ2-1; 7 bases agree with TRBD1. Trimming removed 0 bases from V and 0 bases from J; junction bases left unmatched: 9. Germline V lookup: CDR1 SGDLS, CDR2 YYNGEE. There are 18 residues in the CDR3. The CDR3 nucleotides are TGTGCCAGCAGCGTAGCCACAGGGGCCGTCAGCTCCTACAATGAGCAGTTCTTC. Encoded protein: CASSVATGAVSSYNEQFF.

The CDR3 here is CASSPIQRGTQYF. Here the CDR3 DNA reads TGTGCCAGCAGCCCAATACAGCGGGGAACGCAGTATTTT. The chain has TRBV11-3 and TRBJ2-3, with 7 bases matching TRBD2. The length of the CDR3 is 13 residues. The ends lost 5 bases at V and 9 bases at J; junction bases unmatched: 8. Germline V gene data show CDR1 as SGHNT and CDR2 as YENEEA.

This clonotype was counted ten times or more. V usage is TRBV4-1 and J usage is TRBJ2-3; 8 nucleotides match TRBD2. This CDR3 comprises 17 residues. V dropped 1 base and J dropped 2; count of bases not matched to a gene: 8. From germline, CDR1 is MGHRA and CDR2 YSYEKL. CDR3 DNA sequence: TGCGCCAGCAGCCAAGTAAAGCGGGGGAGCCACACAGATACGCAGTATTTT. Its protein is CASSQVKRGSHTDTQYF.

This clonotype occurred many times. The rearrangement uses TRBV12-3 or TRBV12-4 and TRBJ2-2; D unclear. Between the trimmed V and J ends, which lost 6 bases and 4 bases, there was a span of 12 bases. This CDR3 spans 14 amino acids. DNA of the CDR3: TGTGCCAGCAGGCTCACACGGAGCACCGGGGAGCTGTTTTTT. Its protein product is CASRLTRSTGELFF.

This clonotype was recorded many times. V gene TRBV7-2 combines with J gene TRBJ2-3; 7 bases fit TRBD2. This CDR3 comprises 16 residues. CDR1 and CDR2 (germline): SGHTA, FQGNSA. V gave up 5 bases and J gave up 1 base; unmatched junction bases: 9. CDR3 sequence: CASSNQRGVGTDTQYF. CDR3 sequence (DNA): TGTGCCAGCAGCAACCAGCGGGGAGTGGGCACAGATACGCAGTATTTT. The entire variable domain, with the rest obtained from reference TRBV7-2 and TRBJ2-3, is as follows: GAGVSQSPSNKVTEKGKDVELRCDPISGHTALYWYRQSLGQGLEFLIYFQGNSAPDKSGLPSDRFSAERTGGSVSTLTIQRTQQEDSAVYLCASSNQRGVGTDTQYFGPGTRLTVL.

This clonotype has a single count. The V gene is TRBV7-8, the J gene TRBJ2-1; 9 nucleotides match TRBD2. J was trimmed by 7 bases and V by 5 bases; bases with no gene match: 12. The CDR3 consists of 16 residues. Germline CDR1 and CDR2: SGHVS and FQNEAQ. The CDR3 coding sequence is TGTGCCAGCAGCCTCGTCGGCGGGGGGGAATTAAATGAGCAGTTCTTC. Translating gives CASSLVGGGELNEQFF.

This clonotype showed up many times. This CDR3 is CASSLGPKDTQYF. Here the CDR3 DNA reads TGTGCCAGCAGCTTGGGCCCCAAGGATACGCAGTATTTT. The chain joins TRBV5-6 to TRBJ2-3; D call uncertain. This CDR3 has 13 amino acids. The germline V gene encodes CDR1 SGHDT and CDR2 YYEEEE. The ends were cut back, 0 bases at V and 6 bases at J, with 8 bases in the middle.

This clonotype was seen at least ten times. The CDR3 protein is CSARISAALIIGEQFF. DNA of the CDR3: TGCAGTGCTAGAATTTCGGCGGCTTTAATAATCGGTGAGCAGTTCTTC. This rearrangement joins TRBV20-1 to TRBJ2-1; D not certain. CDR1 DFQATT and CDR2 SNEGSKA come from the germline V gene (reference sequence). The length of the CDR3 is 16 residues. Between the trimmed V and J ends, which lost 2 bases and 9 bases, there was a span of 23 bases.

This clonotype was recorded many times. This chain uses TRBV5-1 with TRBJ1-1; TRBD1 matches 8 bases. The CDR3 length is 18 residues. After removal of 3 bases from V and 3 bases from J, the junction contained 16 bases not matched to a gene. In germline, CDR1 is SGHRS, CDR2 YFSETQ. The CDR3 reads CASSSRTGKILGDTEAFF. CDR3 DNA sequence: TGCGCCAGCAGCTCGAGGACAGGGAAGATCTTGGGAGACACTGAAGCTTTCTTT.

There are a few counts of this clonotype. V is TRBV9 and J is TRBJ2-1; TRBD2 matches 7 bases. Per germline, CDR1 SGDLS and CDR2 YYNGEE. The CDR3 is 15 amino acids. Trimming removed 5 bases from V and 3 bases from J; junction bases left unmatched: 8. The CDR3 loop is CASSPSGERYNEQFF. CDR3 coding DNA: TGTGCCAGCAGTCCAAGCGGGGAGCGCTACAATGAGCAGTTCTTC.